These T cell receptor beta chains were read from a single sample in a study of CXCR3-negative and CXCR3-positive naive CD8 T cells. No DNA is given; TCRdb re-called the 5' RACE reads and lists each CDR3 protein once. Its table lists around 140,000 distinct CDR3 sequences. Source material: naive CXCR3+ CD8+ T cells from blood. The receptors were sampled from a human donor in good health. Some clones in this sample may be carry-over from other donors' samples. Each CDR3 is given with its conserved first and last residue.

j_call,v_call,cdr3_aa
TRBJ2-1,TRBV29-1,CSVPSYNEQFF
TRBJ2-1,TRBV20-1,CSARDQGLAGLSYNEQFF
TRBJ1-5,TRBV15,CATSREVNQPQHF
TRBJ2-3,TRBV7-8,CASSWTGFTDTQYF
TRBJ1-1,TRBV12-3/TRBV12-4,CASTDSQTNEAFF
TRBJ2-7,TRBV9,CASSGRIGEQYF
TRBJ2-3,TRBV12-3/TRBV12-4,CASSLVGAYTDTQYF
TRBJ2-5,TRBV4-1,CASSQPAQGPGPQYF
TRBJ2-1,TRBV29-1,CSVPKTSYEQFF
TRBJ2-7,TRBV7-9,CASSRTGDLQQYF